This T cell receptor beta chain was retrieved from a study of response to subunit inactivated influenza vaccine. The table lists this clonotype with a few counts. What it binds is not known. Study results and limitations: The authors suggested that every seasonal influenza vaccination recruits few new T cells.

TCRdb used MiXCR to reprocess the RT-PCR reads, holding one entry per CDR3 protein. The table records 400,000 to 550,000 distinct CDR3 sequences, approximately 24% of them present only once. This receptor was taken from a man aged 50 to 60 who received an inactivated influenza vaccine. The sequencing here drew on CD4+ T cells sorted from PBMCs, taken around 5 days after vaccination.

CDR3 amino acids: CASSLFGRTSSYEQYF. In DNA, the CDR3 is TGTGCCAGCAGCTTATTCGGGAGGACGAGCTCCTACGAGCAGTACTTC. The J gene is TRBJ2-7, the V gene TRBV7-3, with 7 bases aligning to TRBD2. There are 16 residues in the CDR3. The ends lost 2 bases at V and 0 bases at J; junction bases unmatched: 7. Germline V gene sequence: CDR1 SGHTA, CDR2 FQGTGA.